This T cell receptor (beta chain) was found in a study of blood T cells in healthy people across ages. Overall study results and limits: Because donor CMV status was unknown, expanded clonotype changes were possibly confounded.

In this sample, this clonotype turned up a few times. The target antigen is unknown. For the second PCR, which ran for about 7 to 12 cycles, a sample-barcoded 5' primer and a J-beta primer mix were used. TCRdb reprocessed the 5' RACE reads with MiXCR, giving one entry per CDR3 protein. The sample gives some 940,000 distinct CDR3 sequences, almost 30% of which show up once; 10% is in the top ten. Germline V gene lookup returns CDR1 MNHEY and CDR2 SMNVEV (reference sequence). The CDR3 extends over 15 amino acids. J was trimmed by 2 bases and V by 6 bases; bases with no gene match: 9. This sample was shared with a second study, whose subject was T cells of mothers and their children. That work adds: Slightly, though not significantly, more overlap was seen in related than in unrelated mother-child pairs.

This rearrangement joins TRBV27 to TRBJ1-2; TRBD1 agrees at 7 bases. Sequencing was done on a sample of blood. The sequence came from a woman in her thirties or forties in good health. The CDR3 DNA reads TGTGCCAGCAGCCGGTCCAACAGGGGCAACTATGGCTACACCTTC. This gives the protein CASSRSNRGNYGYTF.